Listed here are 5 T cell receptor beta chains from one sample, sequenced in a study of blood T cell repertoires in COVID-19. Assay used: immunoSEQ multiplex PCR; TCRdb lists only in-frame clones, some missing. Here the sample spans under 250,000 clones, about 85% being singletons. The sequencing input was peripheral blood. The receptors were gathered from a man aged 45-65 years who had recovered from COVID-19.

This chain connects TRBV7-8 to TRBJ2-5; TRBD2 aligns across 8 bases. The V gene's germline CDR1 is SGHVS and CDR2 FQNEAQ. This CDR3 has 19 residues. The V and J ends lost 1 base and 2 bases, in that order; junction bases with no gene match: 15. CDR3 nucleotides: TGTGCCAGCAGCTTAGATTTCATGCCGCGCGGGAGGAGTCAAGAGACCCAGTACTTC. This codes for CASSLDFMPRGRSQETQYF.

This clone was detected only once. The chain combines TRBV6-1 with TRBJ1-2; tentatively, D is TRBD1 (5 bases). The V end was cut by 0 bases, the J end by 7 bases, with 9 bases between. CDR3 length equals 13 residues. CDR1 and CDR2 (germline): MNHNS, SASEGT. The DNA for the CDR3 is TGTGCCAGCAGTGAAGCGGTCGGGGGTGGCTACACCTTC. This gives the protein CASSEAVGGGYTF.

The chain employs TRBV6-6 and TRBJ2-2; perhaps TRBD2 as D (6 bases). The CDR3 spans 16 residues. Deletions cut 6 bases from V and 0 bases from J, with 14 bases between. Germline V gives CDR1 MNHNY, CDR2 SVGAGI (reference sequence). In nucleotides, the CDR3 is TGTGCCAGCAGCCGGGACGGCGGGGCGAACACCGGGGAGCTGTTTTTT. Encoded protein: CASSRDGGANTGELFF.

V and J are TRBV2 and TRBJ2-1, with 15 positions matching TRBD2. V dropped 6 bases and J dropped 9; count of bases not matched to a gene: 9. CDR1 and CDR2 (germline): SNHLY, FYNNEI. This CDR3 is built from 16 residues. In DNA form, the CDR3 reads TGTGCCAGCAGGGGCGGACTAGCGGGAGGGCGGAGTGAGCAGTTCTTC. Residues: CASRGGLAGGRSEQFF.

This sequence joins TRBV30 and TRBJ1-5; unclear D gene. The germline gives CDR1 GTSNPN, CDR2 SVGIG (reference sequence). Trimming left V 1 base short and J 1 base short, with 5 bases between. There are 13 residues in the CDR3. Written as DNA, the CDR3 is TGTGCCTGGAGTGGAAGCAGCAATCAGCCCCAGCATTTT. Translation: CAWSGSSNQPQHF.